This TCR beta chain was documented in a study of T-cell memory formation after mild COVID-19. A single record per CDR3 protein comes from TCRdb applying MiXCR to the 5' RACE reads. The sample lists a few hundred thousand distinct CDR3 sequences, around 20% occurring once. Ten or more counts support this clonotype. CDR1 is SNHLY, CDR2 FYNNEI, per germline. V was trimmed by 4 bases and J by 0 bases, leaving 15 bases between them. The CDR3 is made up of 16 amino acids. The V call is TRBV2, the J call TRBJ2-5; D assignment may be TRBD1 or TRBD2 (5 bases each). The clonotype originates from a man in his late teens or twenties who had mild COVID-19 (a few samples of this study predate the infection). Cell type and time point are not known. The sequenced material came from PBMCs or a T cell subset sorted from them (not recorded which). CDR3 DNA: TGTGCCAGCAGTGGGGTCTTGGGGGTGCACCAAGAGACCCAGTACTTC. Translation: CASSGVLGVHQETQYF.